This TCR beta chain was obtained from a study of T cells in Graves' hyperthyroidism and ophthalmopathy. General study points: Stable hyperthyroidism and ophthalmopathy were separated using 13 V-J signatures. Most expanded thyroid clonotypes above 0.001 also appeared in blood.

Amplification of TCR beta CDR3 regions was performed using RNA transcripts as template. TCR CDR3 regions were first amplified by RT-PCR with HTBI primers. TCRdb reprocessed the multiplex PCR reads with MiXCR, giving one entry per CDR3 protein. The sample consists of about 590,000 distinct CDR3 sequences, roughly 14% of them appearing once. The sample holds many counts of this clonotype. What it recognizes is unknown. PBMCs were collected from a 10 ml volume of fresh peripheral blood. The receptor was isolated from a woman in her 30s with Graves' hyperthyroidism. Sequenced material: blood.

In DNA form, the CDR3 reads TGTGCCAGTAGTCCCCGGACAGGGGGCACACTGGAGACCCAGTACTTC. Its protein is CASSPRTGGTLETQYF. V and J are TRBV19 and TRBJ2-5, with 11 bases that match TRBD1. CDR1 LNHDA and CDR2 SQIVND come from the germline V gene (reference sequence). With V trimmed by 5 bases and J by 5 bases, 10 bases remained unmatched. The CDR3 spans 16 residues.